This T cell receptor (beta chain) was captured by sequencing in a study of vaccination and CD4 T cells after COVID-19. This clonotype was recorded only once. What it binds is unknown. The V gene's germline CDR1 is SGHDT and CDR2 YYEEEE. CDR3 length: 13 amino acids. Between the trimmed V and J ends, which lost 4 bases and 3 bases, there was a span of 10 bases. Oncomine TCR Beta short-read sequencing was applied to DNA from cultured CD4+ T cells. TCRdb recomputed calls from the PCR reads with MiXCR, one row per CDR3 protein. Among approximately 25,000 distinct CDR3 sequences listed, more than 40% were seen once. Documented treatment: 10-day PBMC culture with coronavirus spike peptide pools or control peptides (ViraFEST assay).

Material for sequencing was CD4+ T cells from blood, cultured in vitro. The receptor comes from a human donor who had recovered from COVID-19. The gene calls are TRBV5-6 and TRBJ1-1; D is unclear. CDR3 sequence reads: CASSHTEYTEAFF. CDR3 bases: TGTGCCAGCAGCCACACAGAGTACACTGAAGCTTTCTTT.